This T cell receptor (beta chain) is from a study of T cell responses to AZD1222 COVID-19 vaccine. Trimming removed 4 bases at V and 6 bases at J, with 18 bases between. The CDR3 sequence is 15 residues long. CDR1 SEHNR and CDR2 FQNEAQ come from the germline V gene (reference sequence). Profiling relied on immunoSEQ multiplex PCR, and the TCRdb table lists in-frame clones only, not all of them. The table records under 150,000 clones, more than 85% of them present only once. The input for sequencing was peripheral blood, taken on day 0 of AZD1222 vaccination. The sequence was obtained from an adult in good health. This chain connects TRBV7-9 to TRBJ2-5; D is perhaps TRBD1 or TRBD2 (6 bases each). DNA for the CDR3: TGTGCCAGCAGCTCCGGGGGCGCTCGGCAGAAGACCCAGTACTTC. Its protein product is CASSSGGARQKTQYF.